A single sample is the source of the 26 T cell receptor beta chains below, sequenced in a study of OX40 agonist ivuxolimab in advanced cancers. The repertoire was sequenced with immunoSEQ multiplex PCR; TCRdb's copy has only in-frame clones and lacks some. The repertoire holds about 59,000 clones, less than 85% seen once, with 4% in the top ten. Sample: CD4+ or CD8+ T cells sorted from blood, taken in a trial of the OX40 agonist ivuxolimab. These receptors all stem from an adult with an advanced solid tumor such as melanoma, head and neck, liver or kidney cancer.

The chain combines TRBV19 with TRBJ2-7; D tentatively reads TRBD1 or TRBD2 (5 bases each). V lost 3 bases and J lost 3, with 15 bases in between. CDR3 length: 15 amino acids. CDR1 is LNHDA and CDR2 is SQIVND in the germline V gene (reference sequence). The CDR3 DNA reads as TGTGCCAGTAGTATCCGCCCGGGACGGATCTACGAGCAGTACTTC. Translating gives CASSIRPGRIYEQYF.

The chain has TRBV29-1 and TRBJ1-1; D unresolved. The CDR3 consists of 11 residues. Germline CDR1 SQVTM, CDR2 ANQGSEA. The germline V and J ends were trimmed by 4 bases and 1 base, with 4 bases remaining between them. Here the CDR3 reads CSVGRNTEAFF. The CDR3 DNA reads TGCAGCGTTGGTAGGAACACTGAAGCTTTCTTT.

The chain links TRBV15 to TRBJ2-5; 9 bases align to TRBD1. Trimming at V came to 5 bases and at J to 5 bases, leaving 6 bases not matched to a gene. The germline V gene has CDR1 LNHNV and CDR2 YYDKDF (reference sequence). CDR3 length: 14 amino acids. CDR3 sequence: CATSVNRGQETQYF. CDR3 DNA: TGTGCCACCAGCGTAAACAGGGGGCAGGAGACCCAGTACTTC. Looking up the rest from reference TRBV15 and TRBJ2-5 gives the full variable domain: DAMVIQNPRYQVTQFGKPVTLSCSQTLNHNVMYWYQQKSSQAPKLLFHYYDKDFNNEADTPDNFQSRRPNTSFCFLDIRSPGLGDTAMYLCATSVNRGQETQYFGPGTRLLVL.

The chain recombines TRBV19 with TRBJ1-5, with 9 bases lining up with TRBD1. CDR1 is LNHDA and CDR2 is SQIVND in the germline V gene (reference sequence). The CDR3 is made up of 14 amino acids. After removal of 11 bases from V and 4 bases from J, the junction contained 9 bases not matched to a gene. The CDR3 nucleotides read TGTGCCCCTCCCCCCGGGACAGGGAATCAGCCCCAGCATTTT. Its protein is CAPPPGTGNQPQHF.

This clone has only one observation. One end of the junction fails to match germline, which may point to a read error. V gene TRBV7-8 combines with J gene TRBJ2-2; 7 nucleotides match TRBD1. Germline V gene data show CDR1 as SGHVS and CDR2 as FQNEAQ. The CDR3 is 15 amino acids. The CDR3 bases are TGTGCCGGCAGCCCTGTCGGGACAGCCAACGGGGAGCTGTTTTTT. Amino acids: CAGSPVGTANGELFF.

V usage is TRBV27 and J usage is TRBJ2-1; 9 bases are shared with TRBD2. The CDR3 contains 16 residues. The germline gives CDR1 MNHEY, CDR2 SMNVEV (reference sequence). V was pared by 5 bases and J by 6 bases, with 11 bases of the junction left unmatched. In DNA, the CDR3 is TGTGCCAGCAGTCTCGTGGGGGCGGGAGGGCCCAATGAGCAGTTCTTC. Protein: CASSLVGAGGPNEQFF.

The rearrangement uses TRBV2 and TRBJ2-3; either TRBD1 or TRBD2 may supply D (6 bases each). The CDR3 is 15 residues long. Per germline, CDR1 SNHLY and CDR2 FYNNEI. V lost 6 bases and J lost 3, with 16 bases in between. The CDR3 protein is CASRRGELATDTQYF. The CDR3 DNA is TGTGCCAGCAGGAGGGGGGAGTTGGCAACAGATACGCAGTATTTT.

This chain joins TRBV23-1 and TRBJ2-3; perhaps TRBD1 as D (5 bases). TRBV23-1 is known as an ORF, though its function is uncertain. With 6 bases removed from V and 3 bases from J, the gap between germline ends came to 10 bases. The CDR3 has 13 amino acids. CDR3 in amino acids: CASRGQGTDTQYF. The DNA of the CDR3 is TGCGCCAGCAGGGGGCAGGGAACAGATACGCAGTATTTT.

This sequence joins TRBV28 and TRBJ1-4; D may be TRBD1 (5 bases). Between the trimmed V and J ends, which lost 4 bases and 6 bases, there was a span of 18 bases. Germline V gene lookup returns CDR1 MDHEN and CDR2 SYDVKM. The CDR3 totals 16 residues. CDR3 DNA: TGTGCCAGCAGTTCCCGTATGGGGGGAATCGATGAAAAACTGTTTTTT. It yields the protein CASSSRMGGIDEKLFF.

The V gene is TRBV14, the J gene TRBJ2-5; 12 bases agree with TRBD1. The end of the DNA fits TRBJ2-7 better, so the J call may be wrong. CDR3 length: 19 amino acids. The germline V gene encodes CDR1 SGHDN and CDR2 FVKESK. The CDR3: CASSQSRDRGRGHYGEQYF. The CDR3 bases are TGTGCCAGCAGCCAGTCCCGGGACAGGGGGCGCGGGCACTACGGCGAGCAGTACTTC.

The V gene is TRBV6-1, the J gene TRBJ1-1; D is unclear. Germline loops: CDR1 MNHNS, CDR2 SASEGT. V was trimmed by 4 bases and J by 0 bases, leaving 12 bases between them. This CDR3 region has 15 residues. This CDR3 reads CASSVGRIMNTEAFF. CDR3 bases: TGTGCCAGCAGTGTAGGAAGGATTATGAACACTGAAGCTTTCTTT.

The genes are TRBV6-5 and TRBJ1-3; unclear D gene. The germline gives CDR1 MNHEY, CDR2 SVGAGI. The CDR3 contains 15 residues. Trimming pared 0 bases from V and 8 bases from J, leaving 14 bases between. The CDR3 coding sequence is TGTGCCAGCAGTTACTCGAGCAGCGGAAGGCACACCATATATTTT. This encodes CASSYSSSGRHTIYF.

V and J are TRBV30 and TRBJ2-5; 8 bases fit TRBD1. Looked up from germline, CDR1 is GTSNPN and CDR2 is SVGIG (reference sequence). The CDR3 runs 13 residues. The ends lost 6 bases at V and 4 bases at J; junction bases unmatched: 7. CDR3 loop: CACDIQGGETQYF. The CDR3 region has the DNA TGTGCCTGCGACATACAGGGGGGAGAGACCCAGTACTTC.

The sample holds a few counts of this clone. The chain links TRBV5-1 to TRBJ2-7, with D perhaps being TRBD1 or TRBD2 (8 bases each). The CDR3 has 16 amino acids. The germline V gene encodes CDR1 SGHRS and CDR2 YFSETQ. The ends were cut back, 4 bases at V and 0 bases at J, with 17 bases in the middle. CDR3 residues: CASSPGRDRSSYEQYF. DNA of the CDR3: TGCGCCAGCAGCCCCGGGAGGGACAGGAGCTCCTACGAGCAGTACTTC.

The chain combines TRBV5-5 with TRBJ1-1, with a tentative D call TRBD1 (5 bases). The germline V gene has CDR1 SGHKS and CDR2 YYEKEE (reference sequence). This CDR3 has 13 residues. V dropped 3 bases and J dropped 5 bases, with 11 bases sitting between them. CDR3 residues: CASSWRDPTEAFF. CDR3 DNA: TGTGCCAGCAGCTGGCGGGACCCGACTGAAGCTTTCTTT.

This chain links TRBV14 with TRBJ1-2, with a possible D match to TRBD1 (6 bases). V was clipped by 5 bases and J by 0 bases, with 7 bases between them. CDR3 length: 13 residues. Germline CDR1 reads SGHDN; CDR2 reads FVKESK. The CDR3 spells CASSDRTNYGYTF. The DNA of the CDR3 is TGTGCCAGCAGCGACAGGACTAACTATGGCTACACCTTC.

The chain uses TRBV4-1 and TRBJ2-3; 13 positions agree with TRBD2. The J segment lost 6 bases and the V segment lost 2 bases, leaving 5 bases of the junction unmatched. The germline CDR1 and CDR2 sequences are MGHRA and YSYEKL. CDR3 length: 16 residues. The CDR3 protein is CASSQILAGGSDTQYF. The DNA of the CDR3 is TGCGCCAGCAGCCAAATACTAGCGGGGGGGTCGGATACGCAGTATTTT.

The chain employs TRBV10-2 and TRBJ1-4; D possibly corresponds to TRBD1 (6 bases). Germline loops: CDR1 WSHSY, CDR2 SAAADI. The CDR3 totals 12 residues. Between the trimmed V and J ends, which lost 6 bases and 8 bases, there was a span of 10 bases. CDR3 coding DNA: TGCGCCAGCAGCCCGGGGGGCGAAAAACTGTTTTTT. Protein: CASSPGGEKLFF.

The chain has TRBV6-1 and TRBJ2-1; possible D gene TRBD1, 6 bases. The CDR3 has 17 amino acids. The germline CDR1 and CDR2 sequences are MNHNS and SASEGT. Deletions cut 6 bases from V and 5 bases from J, with 23 bases between. In nucleotides, the CDR3 is TGTGCCAGCAGCGAACTATCCGGGACATATACCCACAATGAGCAGTTCTTC. Translating it yields CASSELSGTYTHNEQFF.

The table lists this clone with a count of one. The CDR3 region is CASSLAGDGRAFF. The CDR3, as DNA: TGTGCCAGCAGCTTAGCGGGAGACGGGCGAGCTTTCTTT. The rearrangement links TRBV7-9 to TRBJ1-1; D not certain. Trimming pared 0 bases from V and 10 bases from J, leaving 12 bases between. CDR1 and CDR2 (germline): SEHNR, FQNEAQ (reference sequence). The CDR3 is 13 residues long.

The gene calls are TRBV2 and TRBJ1-1; D might be TRBD1 (5 bases). Germline CDR1 SNHLY, CDR2 FYNNEI. V was cut by 7 bases and J by 8 bases, with 17 bases left in between. The CDR3 is 13 amino acids. CDR3 coding DNA: TGTGCCAGCAAAAGGCAGGGCTCAGGGGAAGCTTTCTTT. Its translation is CASKRQGSGEAFF. Supplemented by reference TRBV2 and TRBJ1-1, the full variable domain reads EPEVTQTPSHQVTQMGQEVILRCVPISNHLYFYWYRQILGQKVEFLVSFYNNEISEKSEIFDDQFSVERPDGSNFTLKIRSTKLEDSAMYFCASKRQGSGEAFFGQGTRLTVV.

Worth noting for this clone: One end of the junction fails to match germline, which may point to a read error. The chain links TRBV2 to TRBJ1-5, with TRBD1 matching over 8 bases. Germline values: CDR1 SNHLY, CDR2 FYNNEI. This CDR3 is built from 15 residues. The CDR3 DNA is TGTGCCAGCAGAGAAGACAGGGGTAGTATACAGCCCCAGCATTTT. Its translation: CASREDRGSIQPQHF. Filled out from reference TRBV2 and TRBJ1-5, the complete variable domain reads EPEVTQTPSHQVTQMGQEVILRCVPISNHLYFYWYRQILGQKVEFLVSFYNNEISEKSEIFDDQFSVERPDGSNFTLKIRSTKLEDSAMYFCASREDRGSIQPQHFGDGTRLSIL.

This clone is medium-sized. J is TRBJ1-5 and V is TRBV2, with TRBD1 matching 8 bases. The V and J ends lost 6 bases and 0 bases, in that order; junction bases with no gene match: 7. There are 16 residues in the CDR3. The V gene's germline CDR1 is SNHLY and CDR2 FYNNEI. DNA of the CDR3: TGTGCCAGCAGACTTGGGACAGGTAATAGCAATCAGCCCCAGCATTTT. Translated: CASRLGTGNSNQPQHF.

This chain joins TRBV2 and TRBJ1-6; 7 bases fit TRBD1. CDR3 length: 14 amino acids. Germline lookup yields CDR1 SNHLY and CDR2 FYNNEI. V shed 6 bases and J 9 bases; nucleotides not matched to a gene: 8. DNA of the CDR3: TGTGCCAGCAGCCTGAGGGGGCGGAGTTCACCCCTCCACTTT. It yields the protein CASSLRGRSSPLHF. Based on the CDR3 plus reference TRBV2 and TRBJ1-6, the full variable domain is EPEVTQTPSHQVTQMGQEVILRCVPISNHLYFYWYRQILGQKVEFLVSFYNNEISEKSEIFDDQFSVERPDGSNFTLKIRSTKLEDSAMYFCASSLRGRSSPLHFGNGTRLTVT.

The CDR3 sequence is CASSVTPSVKETQYF. The CDR3 coding sequence is TGTGCCAGCAGCGTGACTCCTAGCGTTAAAGAGACCCAGTACTTC. The V call is TRBV9, the J call TRBJ2-5; D might be TRBD2 (6 bases). The CDR3 runs to 15 residues. V was cut by 2 bases and J by 3 bases, with 14 bases left in between. From germline, CDR1 is SGDLS and CDR2 YYNGEE.

V and J are TRBV7-2 and TRBJ1-6, with TRBD1 matching over 8 bases. Trimming removed 1 base from V and 9 bases from J; junction bases left unmatched: 5. The CDR3 extends over 15 amino acids. Germline V CDR1 and CDR2: SGHTA, FQGNSA. CDR3 DNA sequence: TGTGCCAGCAGCTTAGAAAGACAGGGGACTTCACCCCTCCACTTT. Protein sequence: CASSLERQGTSPLHF.